Shown below are 31 T cell receptor beta chains from a single sample sequenced in a study of cytomegalovirus exposure and HLA in healthy donors. The PCR employed 60 Vbeta primers together with 13 Jbeta primers. The assay was immunoSEQ multiplex PCR, and TCRdb's table has in-frame clones only and misses some. The sample records approximately 110,000 clones, 15% being singletons. Sequencing used PBMCs. These receptors all come from a young woman in good health and CMV-seronegative.

This chain links TRBV28 with TRBJ2-2; D is undetermined. Germline assignment: CDR1 MDHEN and CDR2 SYDVKM. The CDR3 consists of 13 residues. V lost 7 bases, J lost 6 bases, and 12 bases lay in between. CDR3 amino acids: CASTVRTPGELFF. The CDR3, as DNA: TGTGCCAGCACCGTTCGCACTCCCGGGGAGCTGTTTTTT.

The rearrangement joins TRBV11-2 to TRBJ2-5, with a weak D call TRBD2 (7 bases). Near its end, the DNA agrees better with TRBJ2-7, so the J call may be wrong. This CDR3 comprises 13 residues. Germline CDR1 and CDR2: SGHAT and FQNNGV. The CDR3, as DNA: TGTGCCAGCAGCCCTGGGGGGGGGCACGAGCAGTACTTC. It codes for CASSPGGGHEQYF.

The chain joins TRBV4-1 to TRBJ1-2, with D possibly being TRBD1 (5 bases). There are 10 residues in the CDR3. Germline CDR1 MGHRA, CDR2 YSYEKL. Trimming took off 8 bases at V and 11 bases at J, with 12 bases between the two ends. CDR3 amino acids: CASGAGSYTF. The CDR3 region has the DNA TGCGCCAGCGGGGCAGGATCATACACCTTC.

The table lists this clone with a few counts. The DNA for the CDR3 is TGTGCCAGCAGTCCCGCCGGGGTGGAGTATGGCTACACCTTC. Amino acids: CASSPAGVEYGYTF. V and J are TRBV27 and TRBJ1-2; D not resolved. This CDR3 comprises 14 residues. Germline V gene sequence: CDR1 MNHEY, CDR2 SMNVEV (reference sequence). Deletions cut 5 bases from V and 5 bases from J, with 15 bases between.

This clone was found a few times. The chain uses TRBV25-1 and TRBJ2-7; 9 nucleotides match TRBD1. The trim removed 3 bases at V and 5 bases at J, leaving 11 bases unmatched. Germline V gives CDR1 MGHDK, CDR2 SYGVNS. The CDR3 runs to 16 residues. This chain's CDR3 is CASSDQIGTGLNEQYF. The CDR3 region has the DNA TGTGCCAGCAGTGACCAAATCGGGACAGGGCTCAACGAGCAGTACTTC.

V usage is TRBV30 and J usage is TRBJ2-1; the match to TRBD2 covers 14 bases. This CDR3 spans 17 amino acids. Germline V gene data show CDR1 as GTSNPN and CDR2 as SVGIG (reference sequence). The J segment lost 7 bases and the V segment lost 0 bases, leaving 8 bases of the junction unmatched. This CDR3 reads CAWSVGTSGRLGNEQFF. In DNA form, the CDR3 reads TGTGCCTGGAGTGTAGGGACTAGCGGGAGACTGGGGAATGAGCAGTTCTTC.

The V gene is TRBV28, the J gene TRBJ2-7; 8 bases map to TRBD2. The CDR3 spans 15 residues. After removal of 2 bases from V and 6 bases from J, the junction contained 9 bases not matched to a gene. Germline CDR1 and CDR2: MDHEN and SYDVKM. As DNA, the CDR3 is TGTGCCAGCAGTTTAGGCGGGAGCGGGAGCGGCGAGCAGTACTTC. Amino acid sequence: CASSLGGSGSGEQYF.

This clone was seen only a few times. The chain employs TRBV29-1 and TRBJ2-5; 8 bases agree with TRBD2. Unmatched junction bases numbered 12, after V lost 8 bases and J lost 4 bases. The length of the CDR3 is 14 residues. Germline lookup yields CDR1 SQVTM and CDR2 ANQGSEA. Written as DNA, the CDR3 is TGCAGCCTTAACACGGGACTAGGAGGAGAGACCCAGTACTTC. Translating it yields CSLNTGLGGETQYF.

This clone came up a few times. The chain couples TRBV19 to TRBJ1-1; D might be TRBD1 (6 bases). Germline-derived CDR1 and CDR2 are LNHDA and SQIVND (reference sequence). V was trimmed by 8 bases and J by 8 bases, leaving 15 bases between them. This CDR3 contains 12 residues. The CDR3 loop reads CASRRDIREAFF. CDR3 nucleotide sequence: TGTGCCAGTCGCAGGGACATTCGGGAAGCTTTCTTT. Full variable domain (missing parts from reference TRBV19 and TRBJ1-1): DGGITQSPKYLFRKEGQNVTLSCEQNLNHDAMYWYRQDPGQGLRLIYYSQIVNDFQKGDIAEGYSVSREKKESFPLTVTSAQKNPTAFYLCASRRDIREAFFGQGTRLTVV.

The chain links TRBV28 to TRBJ2-3; 12 nucleotides align to TRBD2. CDR1 is MDHEN, CDR2 SYDVKM, per germline. This CDR3 has 16 residues. V lost 4 bases and J lost 4; bases outside the gene matches: 6. CDR3 sequence reads: CASSYPSGGAADTQYF. CDR3 in DNA: TGTGCCAGCAGTTACCCTAGCGGGGGGGCGGCAGATACGCAGTATTTT.

This clone showed up just a few times. The chain combines TRBV19 with TRBJ2-1; 8 nucleotides align to TRBD1. This CDR3 spans 15 amino acids. Unmatched junction bases numbered 7, after V lost 3 bases and J lost 6 bases. From germline, CDR1 is LNHDA and CDR2 SQIVND (reference sequence). The CDR3, as DNA: TGTGCCAGTAGTATCCGGGACAGGTGGGGCAATGAGCAGTTCTTC. Its translation: CASSIRDRWGNEQFF.

There are many counts of this clone. In DNA form, the CDR3 reads TGTGCCAGCAGTCCAGGGGGCTGGAACACTGAAGCTTTCTTT. Amino acid sequence: CASSPGGWNTEAFF. The chain joins TRBV4-2 to TRBJ1-1; 8 positions agree with TRBD1. CDR3 length equals 14 residues. With V trimmed by 6 bases and J by 1 base, 4 bases remained unmatched. Germline CDR1 LGHNA, CDR2 YNFKEQ.

V usage is TRBV2 and J usage is TRBJ2-1, with 8 positions matching TRBD2. After removal of 1 base from V and 0 bases from J, the junction contained 5 bases not matched to a gene. The CDR3 totals 17 residues. Germline V lookup: CDR1 SNHLY, CDR2 FYNNEI. The CDR3 sequence is CASSEGSGGSSYNEQFF. CDR3 coding DNA: TGTGCCAGCAGTGAAGGCTCGGGGGGGAGCTCCTACAATGAGCAGTTCTTC.

This chain connects TRBV6-5 to TRBJ1-2, with 7 positions matching TRBD1. Germline values: CDR1 MNHEY, CDR2 SVGAGI. The CDR3 has 13 residues. Losses at the gene ends were 6 bases for V and 4 bases for J; bases not matched to a gene: 5. The CDR3 nucleotides are TGTGCCAGCAGGCCGACAGGGTTCTATGGCTACACCTTC. Residues: CASRPTGFYGYTF.

The genes are TRBV2 and TRBJ2-1; no reliable D call. Looked up from germline, CDR1 is SNHLY and CDR2 is FYNNEI. The CDR3 extends over 12 amino acids. Between the trimmed V and J ends, which lost 3 bases and 5 bases, there was a span of 5 bases. CDR3 in amino acids: CASSEGNNEQFF. The CDR3 nucleotides are TGTGCCAGCAGTGAGGGCAACAATGAGCAGTTCTTC.

This clone has only a few counts. CDR3 sequence (DNA): TGTGCCAGCAGCACATCTAGCGGGAGCATGGAGACCCAGTACTTC. Its translation is CASSTSSGSMETQYF. This chain joins TRBV7-9 and TRBJ2-5; 10 bases map to TRBD2. This CDR3 spans 15 amino acids. Germline loops: CDR1 SEHNR, CDR2 FQNEAQ (reference sequence). Unmatched junction bases numbered 8, after V lost 5 bases and J lost 5 bases.

This clone was observed a few times. The V and J genes are TRBV7-3 and TRBJ1-2, with D tentatively TRBD1 (6 bases). The germline V gene encodes CDR1 SGHTA and CDR2 FQGTGA. V lost 5 bases and J lost 8, with 18 bases in between. The CDR3 covers 14 residues. DNA of the CDR3: TGTGCCAGCAGCCCCGATGGACAGAAGGTGGGCTACACCTTC. Amino acids: CASSPDGQKVGYTF.

The rearrangement joins TRBV7-9 to TRBJ2-3; 7 positions match TRBD1. The CDR3 has 15 residues. Germline lookup yields CDR1 SEHNR and CDR2 FQNEAQ (reference sequence). The trim removed 5 bases at V and 1 base at J, leaving 6 bases unmatched. The CDR3 spells CASSPRGSGTDTQYF. The CDR3 DNA reads as TGTGCCAGCAGCCCCAGGGGGTCCGGCACAGATACGCAGTATTTT.

This clone appeared a few times. The chain combines TRBV25-1 with TRBJ2-3; D gene unclear. V dropped 2 bases and J dropped 1 base, with 10 bases sitting between them. The CDR3 runs 15 residues. Germline-derived CDR1 and CDR2 are MGHDK and SYGVNS. The CDR3 nucleotides are TGTGCCAGCAGTGAACCCACCCGGGGCACAGATACGCAGTATTTT. Translation: CASSEPTRGTDTQYF.

The chain links TRBV27 to TRBJ1-1, with D maybe TRBD1 (5 bases). CDR3 length: 13 amino acids. Trimming took 3 bases from V and 1 from J, leaving 6 bases between them. Germline V gene sequence: CDR1 MNHEY, CDR2 SMNVEV (reference sequence). The CDR3 spells CASSFGQNTEAFF. DNA for the CDR3: TGTGCCAGCAGTTTTGGACAGAACACTGAAGCTTTCTTT.

The chain couples TRBV4-1 to TRBJ1-2; D not resolved. Germline CDR1 is MGHRA and CDR2 is YSYEKL. Trimming took off 0 bases at V and 8 bases at J, with 16 bases between the two ends. The CDR3 length is 15 residues. The CDR3 nucleotides are TGCGCCAGCAGCCAAGAAGGAACAGCCCTCTTAGGCTACACCTTC. Translated, it gives CASSQEGTALLGYTF.

The J gene is TRBJ1-4, the V gene TRBV4-1; 8 nucleotides agree with TRBD1. V dropped 1 base and J dropped 4; count of bases not matched to a gene: 5. The CDR3 is 16 residues long. Looked up from germline, CDR1 is MGHRA and CDR2 is YSYEKL. In DNA form, the CDR3 reads TGCGCCAGCAGCCAAGGGCAGGGGGCCGGTAATGAAAAACTGTTTTTT. Translation gives CASSQGQGAGNEKLFF.

This clone was detected a few times. The CDR3 DNA follows: TGTGCTAGTGGTTTGCCAGGGGGAAAGACTGAAGCTTTCTTT. This gives the protein CASGLPGGKTEAFF. The chain employs TRBV12-5 and TRBJ1-1; 7 bases match TRBD1. Losses at the gene ends were 2 bases for V and 5 bases for J; bases not matched to a gene: 5. Per the germline V gene, CDR1 is LGHNT and CDR2 is FRNRAP. This CDR3 contains 14 residues.

The V call is TRBV25-1, the J call TRBJ2-1; the match to TRBD1 covers 8 bases. V lost 4 bases to trimming and J lost 4 bases; unmatched junction nucleotides: 9. Germline CDR1 reads MGHDK; CDR2 reads SYGVNS. The CDR3 runs 16 residues. The DNA of the CDR3 is TGTGCCAGCAGTGCCTCAACAGGGGGAGATTACAATGAGCAGTTCTTC. Translating it yields CASSASTGGDYNEQFF.

V is TRBV4-2 and J is TRBJ1-5; TRBD1 matches 8 bases. CDR3 size: 16 residues. Germline lookup yields CDR1 LGHNA and CDR2 YNFKEQ. J was trimmed by 2 bases and V by 4 bases; bases with no gene match: 7. CDR3 region: CASSRDRGQGNQPQHF. CDR3 DNA sequence: TGTGCCAGCAGCCGAGACAGGGGTCAGGGCAATCAGCCCCAGCATTTT.

This clone has just one count. V usage is TRBV7-2 and J usage is TRBJ2-3; 8 positions match TRBD2. CDR3 length: 19 residues. With 5 bases clipped from V and 0 bases from J, the junction kept 16 bases outside the gene matches. Germline V gene lookup returns CDR1 SGHTA and CDR2 FQGNSA. The CDR3 spells CASSQFGASGWASTDTQYF. The CDR3 DNA reads TGTGCCAGCAGCCAATTCGGGGCTAGCGGGTGGGCTAGCACAGATACGCAGTATTTT.

This clone was detected a few times. The chain couples TRBV27 to TRBJ1-4; D might be TRBD1 (5 bases). The germline V and J ends were trimmed by 2 bases and 6 bases, with 13 bases remaining between them. The CDR3 is 15 amino acids. Germline CDR1 and CDR2: MNHEY and SMNVEV (reference sequence). CDR3 loop: CASSLSRASHEKLFF. The CDR3 nucleotides are TGTGCCAGCAGTTTAAGCAGGGCCAGCCATGAAAAACTGTTTTTT.

This clone was seen a few times. The V and J genes are TRBV7-3 and TRBJ2-7, with D maybe TRBD2 (6 bases). The CDR3 contains 15 residues. The V and J ends lost 0 bases and 3 bases respectively, with 12 bases between them. Germline loops: CDR1 SGHTA, CDR2 FQGTGA. In nucleotides, the CDR3 is TGTGCCAGCAGCTTAACAGGGGTGGGGGGCTACGAGCAGTACTTC. Its protein is CASSLTGVGGYEQYF.

The CDR3 DNA reads TGTGCCACCAGCAGGGGGGACAGCAAGGCAGATACGCAGTATTTT. It encodes CATSRGDSKADTQYF. V is TRBV15 and J is TRBJ2-3; the match to TRBD1 covers 7 bases. The length of the CDR3 is 15 residues. The V gene's germline CDR1 is LNHNV and CDR2 YYDKDF (reference sequence). V lost 3 bases and J lost 4; bases outside the gene matches: 7.

The chain is built from TRBV5-6 and TRBJ1-2; possibly TRBD1 for D (5 bases). CDR3 size: 12 residues. Looked up from germline, CDR1 is SGHDT and CDR2 is YYEEEE. With 0 bases removed from V and 7 bases from J, the gap between germline ends came to 7 bases. CDR3 sequence reads: CASSLGTSGYTF. CDR3 nucleotide sequence: TGTGCCAGCAGCTTGGGGACAAGTGGCTACACCTTC.

This chain joins TRBV7-3 and TRBJ1-1; maybe TRBD1 (6 bases). The germline V gene encodes CDR1 SGHTA and CDR2 FQGTGA. The CDR3 sequence is 14 residues long. With 5 bases removed from V and 1 base from J, the gap between germline ends came to 11 bases. CDR3 region: CASSPQGPNTEAFF. Written as DNA, the CDR3 is TGTGCCAGCAGCCCACAGGGCCCGAACACTGAAGCTTTCTTT.